These 31 T cell receptor beta chains were sequenced from one sample in a study of blood T cells in healthy people across ages. A J-beta primer mix and a sample-barcoded 5' primer were used in a second PCR of roughly 7 to 12 cycles. Using its own MiXCR run on the 5' RACE reads, TCRdb lists one record per CDR3 protein. Among approximately 810,000 distinct CDR3 sequences listed, 29% were seen once. Material: blood. The source of these receptors is a woman older than 75 in good health.

The rearrangement links TRBV5-1 to TRBJ2-1, with 14 bases lining up with TRBD2. The CDR3 spans 16 residues. Looked up from germline, CDR1 is SGHRS and CDR2 is YFSETQ. V lost 4 bases, J lost 8 bases, and 8 bases stayed unmatched. The CDR3 loop is CASSTLGTSGSHEQFF. In DNA form, the CDR3 reads TGCGCCAGCAGCACCCTCGGGACTAGCGGGAGCCATGAGCAGTTCTTC.

This clonotype has ten or more counts. The CDR3, as DNA: TGTGCCAGCGGAATCGGTCGGGAAGAGACCCAGTACTTC. This translates into CASGIGREETQYF. The chain is built from TRBV7-2 and TRBJ2-5; D is unresolved. Germline V lookup: CDR1 SGHTA, CDR2 FQGNSA. V lost 8 bases and J 3 bases, leaving 13 bases between the germline ends. CDR3 length: 13 amino acids.

The chain is built from TRBV6-5 and TRBJ1-1; D unresolved. The CDR3 is 16 amino acids. In germline, CDR1 is MNHEY, CDR2 SVGAGI. Trimming left V 4 bases short and J 1 base short, with 16 bases between. The CDR3 sequence: CASSSEGVWGNTEAFF. CDR3 coding DNA: TGTGCCAGCAGTTCAGAGGGTGTCTGGGGGAACACTGAAGCTTTCTTT.

This clonotype was seen repeatedly, ten times or more. The chain combines TRBV7-2 with TRBJ1-3; D call uncertain. Trimming shortened V by 1 base and J by 3 bases, and 7 bases separated the two germline ends. CDR1 is SGHTA, CDR2 FQGNSA, per germline. The CDR3 is 14 residues long. The CDR3 nucleotides are TGTGCCAGCAGCTTAGACGTGGGTGGAAACACCATATATTTT. Its protein product is CASSLDVGGNTIYF.

This chain connects TRBV12-3 or TRBV12-4 to TRBJ2-3; D remains unclear. The CDR3 is 15 residues long. Trimming removed 1 base at V and 2 bases at J, with 10 bases between. In DNA, the CDR3 is TGTGCCAGCAGTTTAGGGATCTCCTACACAGATACGCAGTATTTT. Protein: CASSLGISYTDTQYF.

With regard to this clonotype: At one of its ends the junction is not consistent with the germline gene, which may arise from a read error. The chain recombines TRBV20-1 with TRBJ2-5; the match to TRBD2 covers 11 bases. With the DNA end fitting TRBJ2-7 better, the J assignment may be wrong. The CDR3 covers 15 residues. The germline V gene encodes CDR1 DFQATT and CDR2 SNEGSKA (reference sequence). In DNA form, the CDR3 reads TGCAGTACTAGCGGGGGCTCTTCGATGGGGCTCGAGCAGTACTTC. Its translation is CSTSGGSSMGLEQYF.

This clonotype was observed a handful of times. A much larger clone sits a single nucleotide away, making a read error possible. J is TRBJ2-7 and V is TRBV7-2, with 9 bases that match TRBD2. The CDR3 totals 14 residues. Germline assignment: CDR1 SGHTA and CDR2 FQGNSA. Trimming removed 7 bases from V and 4 bases from J; junction bases left unmatched: 8. CDR3 nucleotide sequence: TGTGCCAGCACCCGAGCGGGGGGCAGGTACGAGCAGTACTTC. It is translated as CASTRAGGRYEQYF.

The rearrangement uses TRBV20-1 and TRBJ2-1; D may be TRBD2 (6 bases). V was cut by 1 base and J by 6 bases, with 16 bases left in between. This CDR3 contains 15 residues. CDR1 is DFQATT and CDR2 is SNEGSKA in the germline V gene (reference sequence). CDR3 protein: CSARASGRRANEQFF. In DNA form, the CDR3 reads TGCAGTGCTAGAGCCTCCGGAAGGAGGGCCAATGAGCAGTTCTTC.

This clonotype was detected ten times or more. The gene calls are TRBV7-2 and TRBJ2-3; the match to TRBD2 covers 7 bases. This CDR3 is 20 amino acids long. Germline V gene sequence: CDR1 SGHTA, CDR2 FQGNSA. Losses at the gene ends were 5 bases for V and 2 bases for J; bases not matched to a gene: 22. The CDR3 DNA reads as TGTGCCAGCAGCACCCCCGGGGGATCTAGCGGTTCCCTATTCACAGATACGCAGTATTTT. Its protein product is CASSTPGGSSGSLFTDTQYF.

The table lists this clonotype with many counts. The rearrangement links TRBV2 to TRBJ2-7, with D possibly being TRBD1 (6 bases). Trimming removed 7 bases from V and 6 bases from J, with 19 bases in between. The CDR3 runs 14 residues. CDR1 is SNHLY, CDR2 FYNNEI, per germline. CDR3 region: CASNNRVGQGEQYF. In DNA, the CDR3 is TGTGCCAGCAACAACAGGGTCGGGCAGGGCGAGCAGTACTTC.

This rearrangement joins TRBV27 to TRBJ2-5, with D possibly TRBD2 on 5 matching bases. Per germline, CDR1 MNHEY and CDR2 SMNVEV (reference sequence). Deletions cut 8 bases from V and 11 bases from J, with 18 bases between. CDR3 length equals 12 residues. The CDR3 DNA sequence: TGTGCCAGCCACGGGATGGCGGGTGAGCAGTACTTC. Amino acids: CASHGMAGEQYF.

This clonotype was seen repeatedly, ten times or more. This chain links TRBV10-3 with TRBJ2-3; tentative D call: TRBD2 (5 bases). Trimming stripped 0 bases from V and 6 bases from J, with 19 bases between. In germline, CDR1 is ENHRY, CDR2 SYGVKD. This CDR3 contains 17 residues. The CDR3 spells CAISESGTGWALDTQYF. DNA for the CDR3: TGTGCCATCAGTGAGTCGGGAACGGGATGGGCGTTGGATACGCAGTATTTT.

This clonotype was observed a single time. Germline and junction disagree at one end, which may indicate a read error. The CDR3 loop is CASSYSISGTGPGERFF. The CDR3, as DNA: TGTGCCAGCAGTTACTCAATATCCGGGACAGGGCCCGGGGAGCGGTTTTTT. The chain is built from TRBV6-2 or TRBV6-3 and TRBJ2-2; TRBD1 agrees at 9 bases. The CDR3 contains 17 residues. Germline lookup yields CDR1 MNHEY and CDR2 SVGEGT.

With respect to this clonotype: This sequence may be a read error, since a much larger clone differs from it by one base. The V call is TRBV7-8, the J call TRBJ2-7; D is unclear. Germline V gene data show CDR1 as SGHVS and CDR2 as FQNEAQ. V was shortened by 1 base and J by 3 bases, with 7 bases between the two germline ends. The CDR3 totals 13 residues. The CDR3 protein is CASSLGLCYEQYF. CDR3 nucleotide sequence: TGTGCCAGCAGCTTAGGACTCTGCTACGAGCAGTACTTC.

The gene calls are TRBV7-2 and TRBJ2-3; 9 nucleotides align to TRBD2. Germline CDR1 is SGHTA and CDR2 is FQGNSA. Trimming took 1 base from V and 4 from J; bases not matched to a gene: 6. The CDR3 has 16 residues. Here the CDR3 DNA reads TGTGCCAGCAGCTTAGTGGGCGGGAGGGCCCCAGATACGCAGTATTTT. It codes for CASSLVGGRAPDTQYF.

This clonotype occurred many times. The rearrangement joins TRBV29-1 to TRBJ2-5, with a possible D match to TRBD1 (6 bases). The CDR3 sequence is 13 residues long. Germline V gene sequence: CDR1 SQVTM, CDR2 ANQGSEA. V lost 5 bases to trimming and J lost 5 bases, with 15 bases between them. CDR3: CSVTDSGWETQYF. The CDR3 DNA sequence: TGCAGCGTTACGGACAGTGGTTGGGAGACCCAGTACTTC.

This clonotype has a count of ten or more. The CDR3 reads CASSLAGGQFDTQYF. CDR3 coding DNA: TGTGCCAGCAGTTTAGCGGGGGGGCAATTTGATACGCAGTATTTT. The chain is built from TRBV6-5 and TRBJ2-3; TRBD2 matches 11 bases. Germline CDR1 and CDR2: MNHEY and SVGAGI. This CDR3 comprises 15 residues. J lost 6 bases, V lost 4 bases, and 6 bases had no gene match.

As concerns this clonotype: This clone may be a read error of a much larger clone one base away. The rearrangement joins TRBV7-2 to TRBJ2-5; D is unclear. The CDR3 has 14 amino acids. The germline V gene encodes CDR1 SGHTA and CDR2 FQGNSA. CDR3 in DNA: TGTGCCGGCAGCTTAAGGCTCGGCCGGGAGACCCAGTACTTC. This encodes CAGSLRLGRETQYF.

Turning to this clonotype: One base away lies a much larger clone, so this may be a sequencing read error. The chain employs TRBV2 and TRBJ2-1; D assignment may be TRBD1 or TRBD2 (5 bases each). Germline V CDR1 and CDR2: SNHLY, FYNNEI. This CDR3 region has 15 residues. The CDR3 sequence is CVSSEGTTPYNEQFF. The CDR3 bases are TGTGTCAGCAGTGAAGGGACCACCCCCTACAATGAGCAGTTCTTC.

The chain links TRBV7-2 to TRBJ2-3; 11 bases line up with TRBD2. The CDR3 has 20 residues. The junction had 24 bases not matched to a gene; V was cut back by 9 bases and J by 4 bases. The germline V gene has CDR1 SGHTA and CDR2 FQGNSA. CDR3 bases: TGTGCCAGAAGCAAGGCACCCCAGCTAGCGGGAGGAAGTGGGGCAGATACGCAGTATTTT. Translated: CARSKAPQLAGGSGADTQYF.

The CDR3 region has the DNA TGCAGTGCTAGAGAAGCGCTAGCGGGAGAACTAGCCAAAAACATTCAGTACTTC. The encoded protein is CSAREALAGELAKNIQYF. The V call is TRBV20-1, the J call TRBJ2-4, with TRBD2 matching over 10 bases. The ends lost 0 bases at V and 0 bases at J; junction bases unmatched: 8. CDR1 and CDR2 (germline): DFQATT, SNEGSKA (reference sequence). This CDR3 region has 18 residues.

This clonotype was counted many times. V is TRBV20-1 and J is TRBJ2-7; 8 bases fit TRBD1. Per the germline V gene, CDR1 is DFQATT and CDR2 is SNEGSKA (reference sequence). J was trimmed by 4 bases and V by 0 bases; bases with no gene match: 5. The CDR3 totals 14 residues. The chain's CDR3 is CSARDFRTGYEQYF. Here the CDR3 DNA reads TGCAGTGCTAGAGATTTTCGGACAGGGTACGAGCAGTACTTC.

This sequence joins TRBV2 and TRBJ2-1; weak D call: TRBD1 (5 bases). The CDR3 covers 15 residues. V dropped 7 bases and J dropped 0 bases, with 13 bases sitting between them. Looked up from germline, CDR1 is SNHLY and CDR2 is FYNNEI. The CDR3 DNA reads as TGTGCCAGCACCGACAGTCCTCGCTCCTACAATGAGCAGTTCTTC. Protein: CASTDSPRSYNEQFF.

V usage is TRBV20-1 and J usage is TRBJ1-5; maybe TRBD1 (6 bases). CDR3 length equals 13 residues. The V gene lost 4 bases and the J gene lost 2 bases, with 9 bases spanning the gap. The V gene's germline CDR1 is DFQATT and CDR2 SNEGSKA (reference sequence). In DNA, the CDR3 is TGCAGTGCTAAATCAGGGGGCAATCAGCCCCAGCATTTT. Translation: CSAKSGGNQPQHF.

The chain carries TRBV21-1 and TRBJ1-2. TRBV21-1 is reported as a pseudogene. This CDR3 comprises 16 residues. As DNA, the CDR3 is TGTGCCAGCAGCAAAGACGTTGACATGGAAAACTATGGCTACACCTTC. It is translated as CASSKDVDMENYGYTF.

This clonotype was observed many times. J is TRBJ2-5 and V is TRBV10-3; D not certain. The germline V and J ends were trimmed by 0 bases and 2 bases, with 7 bases remaining between them. Germline values: CDR1 ENHRY, CDR2 SYGVKD. This CDR3 has 14 amino acids. Here the CDR3 DNA reads TGTGCCATCAGTGAGTCGGGCGGACAAGAGACCCAGTACTTC. Its protein product is CAISESGGQETQYF.

Of note for this clonotype: Possible read error: a much larger clone is one base away. The chain employs TRBV9 and TRBJ2-5; 16 bases fit TRBD2. Germline loops: CDR1 SGDLS, CDR2 YYNGEE. The CDR3 is 16 residues long. V was clipped by 3 bases and J by 11 bases; unmatched bases: 10. This chain's CDR3 is CASSAGTSGGGNEQYF. The DNA of the CDR3 is TGTGCCAGCAGCGCAGGGACTAGCGGGGGGGGCAATGAGCAGTACTTC.

This clonotype was detected ten times or more. The chain joins TRBV7-2 to TRBJ2-1, with TRBD1 identical over 9 bases. Trimming cost V 2 bases and J 6 bases; bases outside gene matches: 17. CDR3 length equals 19 residues. In germline, CDR1 is SGHTA, CDR2 FQGNSA. CDR3 nucleotide sequence: TGTGCCAGCAGCTTAAGGTCGGGACAGGGTTTTTCGTTAAGCAATGAGCAGTTCTTC. It codes for CASSLRSGQGFSLSNEQFF.

Concerning this clonotype: The junction and the germline gene differ at one end; a read error may be behind it. The chain recombines TRBV7-2 with TRBJ1-5, with 8 bases matching TRBD1. There are 16 residues in the CDR3. CDR1 and CDR2 (germline): SGHTA, FQGNSA. CDR3: CASGLGTGNSNQPQHF. Here the CDR3 DNA reads TGTGCCAGCGGCTTAGGGACAGGCAATAGCAATCAGCCCCAGCATTTT.

V is TRBV19 and J is TRBJ1-5, with D possibly matching TRBD1 (5 bases). The CDR3 runs to 15 residues. The V and J ends lost 3 bases and 8 bases respectively, with 17 bases between them. Germline V lookup: CDR1 LNHDA, CDR2 SQIVND (reference sequence). CDR3 protein: CASSITDGGMKPQHF. CDR3 sequence (DNA): TGTGCCAGTAGTATCACGGACGGGGGGATGAAGCCCCAGCATTTT.

This clonotype came up a few times. V is TRBV30 and J is TRBJ1-5; D ambiguous. Trimming shortened V by 0 bases and J by 4 bases, and 10 bases separated the two germline ends. This CDR3 has 14 residues. CDR1 GTSNPN and CDR2 SVGIG come from the germline V gene (reference sequence). CDR3 residues: CAWSVGSENQPQHF. The CDR3 DNA sequence: TGTGCCTGGAGTGTCGGGTCAGAGAATCAGCCCCAGCATTTT.